This T cell receptor beta chain was sequenced during a study of T cell responses to AZD1222 COVID-19 vaccine. Clones were sequenced by immunoSEQ multiplex PCR, and TCRdb holds only the in-frame ones, with some missing. The data hold around 110,000 clones, with roughly 93% observed a single time. Germline assignment: CDR1 MGHRA and CDR2 YSYEKL. The CDR3 length is 16 residues. Trimming took 1 base from V and 3 from J; bases not matched to a gene: 5. The clonotype comes from an adult in good health. Here the sequenced sample was peripheral blood, taken on day 0 of AZD1222 vaccination. The J gene is TRBJ2-3, the V gene TRBV4-1; 9 bases line up with TRBD2. The CDR3 reads CASSQVAGVLTDTQYF. Here the CDR3 DNA reads TGCGCCAGCAGCCAAGTAGCGGGAGTACTAACAGATACGCAGTATTTT.